This T cell receptor beta chain was sequenced for a study of T cells in Graves' hyperthyroidism and ophthalmopathy. The CDR3 loop spans 14 amino acids. The V end lost 3 bases, the J end lost 2 bases, and 11 bases lay between the germline ends. Per the germline V gene, CDR1 is MGHRA and CDR2 is YSYEKL. There are many counts of this clonotype. The CDR3 regions of TCR beta were amplified from RNA transcripts. HTBI primers were employed in a first-round RT-PCR of the TCR CDR3. TCRdb called the multiplex PCR reads again in MiXCR, with one record for every CDR3 protein. The sample has a few hundred thousand distinct CDR3 sequences, roughly 50% seen once.

The chain uses TRBV4-1 and TRBJ2-7; D might be TRBD1 or TRBD2, each matching 5 bases. Sequencing was performed on peripheral blood or thyroid tissue (not recorded which). The clonotype comes from a woman aged 18-29 years with Graves' hyperthyroidism. CDR3 nucleotides: TGCGCCAGCAGCCAGGGGACGGAGACCTACGAGCAGTACTTC. Protein: CASSQGTETYEQYF.